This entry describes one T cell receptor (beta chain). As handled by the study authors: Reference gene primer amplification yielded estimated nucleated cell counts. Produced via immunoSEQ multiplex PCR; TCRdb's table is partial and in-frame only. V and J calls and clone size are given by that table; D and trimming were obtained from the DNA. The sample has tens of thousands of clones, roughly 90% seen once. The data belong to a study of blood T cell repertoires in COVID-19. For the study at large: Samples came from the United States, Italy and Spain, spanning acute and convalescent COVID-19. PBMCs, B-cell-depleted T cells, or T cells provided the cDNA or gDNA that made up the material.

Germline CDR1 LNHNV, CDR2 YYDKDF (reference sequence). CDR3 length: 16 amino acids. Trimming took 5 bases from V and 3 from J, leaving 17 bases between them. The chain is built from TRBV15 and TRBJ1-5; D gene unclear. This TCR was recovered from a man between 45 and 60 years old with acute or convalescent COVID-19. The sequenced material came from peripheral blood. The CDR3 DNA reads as TGTGCCACCAGCCATGACGGCCGAGGAATCAATCAGCCCCAGCATTTT. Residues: CATSHDGRGINQPQHF.